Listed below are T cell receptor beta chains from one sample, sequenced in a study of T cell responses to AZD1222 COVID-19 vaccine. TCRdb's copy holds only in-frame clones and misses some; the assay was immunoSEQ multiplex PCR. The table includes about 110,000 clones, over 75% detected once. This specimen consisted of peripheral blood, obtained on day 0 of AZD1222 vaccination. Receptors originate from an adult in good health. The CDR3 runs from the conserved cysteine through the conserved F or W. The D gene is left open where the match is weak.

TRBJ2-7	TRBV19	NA	CASSNGPSYEQYF
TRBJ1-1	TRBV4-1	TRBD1	CASSQIGQGLRTEAFF
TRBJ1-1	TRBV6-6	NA	CASSVQGRTEAFF
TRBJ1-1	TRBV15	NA	CATSRTSGRQEAFF
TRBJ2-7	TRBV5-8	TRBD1	CASSLGQGLTYEQYF
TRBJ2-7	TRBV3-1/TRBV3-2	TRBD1	CASSQSGTGAYEQYF
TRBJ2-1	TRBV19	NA	CASSIEGNSLYNEQFF
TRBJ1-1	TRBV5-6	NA	CASSLAGGTNTEAFF
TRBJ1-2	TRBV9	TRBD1	CASSPGTGNYGYTF
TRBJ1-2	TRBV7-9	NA	CAAGRASNYGYTF
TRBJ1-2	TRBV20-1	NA	CSARDSEGYTF
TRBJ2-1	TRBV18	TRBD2	CASSPGLAGPINEQFF
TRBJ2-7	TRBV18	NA	CASSPTTPGEQYF
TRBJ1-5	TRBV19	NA	CASSETDQPQHF
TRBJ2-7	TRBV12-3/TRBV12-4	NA	CASRPGASYEQYF
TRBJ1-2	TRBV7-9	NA	CASTHGGVDYGYTF
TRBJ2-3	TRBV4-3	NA	CASSQDARADTQYF
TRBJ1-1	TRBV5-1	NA	CASSPGALGAFF
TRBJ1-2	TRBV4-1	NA	CASSLREQGVYGYTF
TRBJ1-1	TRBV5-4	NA	CASSWGRNTEAFF
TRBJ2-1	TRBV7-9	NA	CASSQAPLLVAYNEQFF
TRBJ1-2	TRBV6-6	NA	CASTGFNYGYTF
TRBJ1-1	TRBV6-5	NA	CASRRGTEAFF
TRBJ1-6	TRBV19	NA	CASSTTLGAPLHF
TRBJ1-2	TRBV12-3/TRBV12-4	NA	CASSWGRNGYTF
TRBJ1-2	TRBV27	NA	CASSTMGGGVPYGYTF
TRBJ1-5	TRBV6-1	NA	CASSEQENQPQHF
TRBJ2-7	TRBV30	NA	CAWRLKGINGEQYF
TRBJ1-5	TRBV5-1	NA	CASSLGEGNQPQHF
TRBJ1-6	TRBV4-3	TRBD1	CASQQGTDSPLHF
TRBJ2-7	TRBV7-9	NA	CASSLVGVNEQYF
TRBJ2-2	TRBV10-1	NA	CASSRQNTGELFF
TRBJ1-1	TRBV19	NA	CASSIGRGIWNTEAFF
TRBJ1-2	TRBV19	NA	CASSIPGRYGYTF
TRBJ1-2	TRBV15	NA	CATSRGGGSNYGYTF
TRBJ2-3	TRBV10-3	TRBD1	CALGQGSTDTQYF
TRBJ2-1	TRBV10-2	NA	CASSVAGSGVYNEQFF
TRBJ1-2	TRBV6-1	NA	CASSESGSYYGYTF
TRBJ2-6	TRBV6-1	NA	CASSEEGRVPGANVLTF
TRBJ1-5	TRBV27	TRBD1	CASSYQGQGNQPQHF
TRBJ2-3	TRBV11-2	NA	CASSSRSRGRDTQYF
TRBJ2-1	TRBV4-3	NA	CASSQERTRNEQFF
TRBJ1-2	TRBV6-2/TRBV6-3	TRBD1	CASSSTGAVGYTF
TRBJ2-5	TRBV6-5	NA	CASSLGGVAETQYF
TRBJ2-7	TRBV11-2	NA	CASSQTDPGAFSYEQYF
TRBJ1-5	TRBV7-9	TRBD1	CASSLGVDRGQPQHF
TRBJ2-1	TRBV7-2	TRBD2	CASSLGLAGGPGNEQFF
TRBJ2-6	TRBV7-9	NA	CASSASGAGSGANVLTF